These 18 T cell receptor beta chains were all obtained from the same sample, sequenced in a study of shared clonotypes between healthy human individuals. The data were produced by immunoSEQ multiplex PCR, yet TCRdb's version contains in-frame clones alone and is incomplete. The sample has fewer than 700,000 clones, around three quarters seen once. Sequences were obtained from PBMCs. These receptors were collected from a woman aged 40 to 50 in good health. Some clones in this sample may be carry-over from other donors' samples.

This chain links TRBV2 with TRBJ2-7; TRBD2 matches at 8 bases. The CDR3 sequence is 12 residues long. V gave up 6 bases and J gave up 3 bases; unmatched junction bases: 1. Germline V gene lookup returns CDR1 SNHLY and CDR2 FYNNEI. DNA for the CDR3: TGTGCCAGCAGGGGGACTAGCTACGAGCAGTACTTC. Protein product: CASRGTSYEQYF.

The chain is built from TRBV29-1 and TRBJ2-1; TRBD2 agrees at 8 bases. From germline, CDR1 is SQVTM and CDR2 ANQGSEA. The J segment lost 2 bases and the V segment lost 5 bases, leaving 8 bases of the junction unmatched. The CDR3 has 15 amino acids. The CDR3 region is CSVPREGGTYNEQFF. The CDR3 DNA sequence: TGCAGCGTTCCCCGGGAGGGGGGGACCTACAATGAGCAGTTCTTC.

The chain joins TRBV9 to TRBJ2-3; D is perhaps TRBD2 (7 bases). The CDR3 runs to 16 residues. V lost 0 bases and J lost 4, with 15 bases in between. Per the germline V gene, CDR1 is SGDLS and CDR2 is YYNGEE. The CDR3 is CASSVGGGLFSDTQYF. The CDR3, as DNA: TGTGCCAGCAGCGTAGGAGGGGGACTATTTTCAGATACGCAGTATTTT.

The V gene is TRBV6-5, the J gene TRBJ2-1; maybe TRBD1 (5 bases). The CDR3 totals 13 residues. Trimming left V 5 bases short and J 3 bases short, with 8 bases between. Germline V gives CDR1 MNHEY, CDR2 SVGAGI. The CDR3 region is CASSPTGYNEQFF. The DNA for the CDR3 is TGTGCCAGCAGTCCCACAGGCTACAATGAGCAGTTCTTC.

The chain recombines TRBV27 with TRBJ1-1; TRBD1 might be the D (5 bases). The CDR3 has 14 residues. Germline values: CDR1 MNHEY, CDR2 SMNVEV (reference sequence). V lost 6 bases, J lost 0 bases, and 11 bases lay in between. The chain's CDR3 is CASRRGGMNTEAFF. CDR3 coding DNA: TGTGCCAGCAGAAGGGGAGGGATGAACACTGAAGCTTTCTTT.

J is TRBJ2-1 and V is TRBV18, with D uncertain. This CDR3 has 12 amino acids. Trimming removed 1 base at V and 6 bases at J, with 4 bases between. CDR1 is KGHSH, CDR2 LQKENI, per germline. CDR3 sequence reads: CASSPRPNEQFF. The CDR3 DNA reads as TGTGCCAGCTCACCACGGCCCAATGAGCAGTTCTTC.

This rearrangement joins TRBV27 to TRBJ2-5, with TRBD2 as a possible D gene (5 bases). V was cut by 4 bases and J by 5 bases, with 11 bases left in between. The CDR3 length is 13 residues. Germline CDR1 reads MNHEY; CDR2 reads SMNVEV (reference sequence). For the CDR3, the DNA is TGTGCCAGCAGTTCAGGACTGAGGGAGACCCAGTACTTC. Translating it yields CASSSGLRETQYF.

The gene calls are TRBV28 and TRBJ2-1; 7 bases line up with TRBD2. Looked up from germline, CDR1 is MDHEN and CDR2 is SYDVKM. The CDR3 length is 11 residues. Unmatched junction bases numbered 6, after V lost 10 bases and J lost 9 bases. CDR3 nucleotide sequence: TGTGCCACCCCGGGGAGGGCTGAGCAGTTCTTC. It yields the protein CATPGRAEQFF.

This chain uses TRBV7-9 with TRBJ1-1; D remains ambiguous. This CDR3 spans 12 amino acids. V lost 0 bases to trimming and J lost 8 bases, with 7 bases between them. Looked up from germline, CDR1 is SEHNR and CDR2 is FQNEAQ (reference sequence). The CDR3 sequence: CASSLAPTEAFF. CDR3 DNA sequence: TGTGCCAGCAGCTTAGCGCCAACCGAAGCTTTCTTT.

This clone has just one count. The chain uses TRBV14 and TRBJ2-7; TRBD2 might be the D (5 bases). Between the trimmed V and J ends, which lost 4 bases and 6 bases, there was a span of 13 bases. This CDR3 has 13 amino acids. Germline CDR1 and CDR2: SGHDN and FVKESK. CDR3 nucleotides: TGTGCCAGCAGCCGTAACGAGGGCCTCGAGCAGTACTTC. This translates into CASSRNEGLEQYF.

This clone was seen more than once but under ten times. This rearrangement joins TRBV2 to TRBJ1-6; no reliable D call. V was pared by 9 bases and J by 5 bases, with 11 bases between. The CDR3 has 13 residues. CDR1 is SNHLY and CDR2 is FYNNEI in the germline V gene. The CDR3 reads CARWRADNSPLHF. The CDR3 nucleotides read TGTGCCAGGTGGCGGGCGGATAATTCACCCCTCCACTTT.

A word on this clone: Other DNA sequences in the sample encode the same CDR3. The V and J genes are TRBV15 and TRBJ2-7; D is uncertain. This CDR3 contains 13 residues. CDR1 and CDR2 from the germline V gene are LNHNV and YYDKDF (reference sequence). The ends were cut back, 0 bases at V and 3 bases at J, with 6 bases in the middle. This CDR3 is CATSREAFYEQYF. The CDR3 DNA reads as TGTGCCACCAGCAGAGAGGCTTTCTACGAGCAGTACTTC.

This CDR3 reads CASSQNSGSSQTQYF. Here the CDR3 DNA reads TGCGCCAGCAGCCAAAATAGCGGGAGCTCCCAGACCCAGTACTTC. The chain uses TRBV4-3 and TRBJ2-5; 9 nucleotides match TRBD2. The CDR3 covers 15 residues. CDR1 LGHNA and CDR2 YSLEER come from the germline V gene. Germline trimming cut 2 bases from V and 6 bases from J; bases unmatched to any gene: 7.

This rearrangement joins TRBV19 to TRBJ1-1, with 9 positions matching TRBD1. This CDR3 is 14 amino acids long. The germline gives CDR1 LNHDA, CDR2 SQIVND (reference sequence). The V segment lost 6 bases and the J segment 3 bases; nucleotides outside the gene matches: 5. CDR3 residues: CASRERDRDTEAFF. The CDR3 DNA sequence: TGTGCCAGTAGGGAAAGGGACAGGGACACTGAAGCTTTCTTT. Full variable domain (rest looked up from reference TRBV19 and TRBJ1-1): DGGITQSPKYLFRKEGQNVTLSCEQNLNHDAMYWYRQDPGQGLRLIYYSQIVNDFQKGDIAEGYSVSREKKESFPLTVTSAQKNPTAFYLCASRERDRDTEAFFGQGTRLTVV.

The V call is TRBV6-1, the J call TRBJ2-1; the match to TRBD2 covers 9 bases. V gave up 1 base and J gave up 6 bases; unmatched junction bases: 19. The CDR3 runs 20 residues. CDR1 MNHNS and CDR2 SASEGT come from the germline V gene. CDR3 nucleotides: TGTGCCAGCAGTGAAGTAGCCTTGGGTAGCGGGAGATTAGGGCGCAATGAGCAGTTCTTC. This sequence encodes CASSEVALGSGRLGRNEQFF.

The V and J genes are TRBV15 and TRBJ1-4; D is unclear. This CDR3 is built from 15 residues. Germline CDR1 and CDR2: LNHNV and YYDKDF (reference sequence). V lost 3 bases to trimming and J lost 7 bases, with 15 bases between them. The CDR3 reads CATSREGAKGEKLFF. The CDR3 DNA reads as TGTGCCACCAGCAGGGAGGGCGCTAAGGGTGAAAAACTGTTTTTT.

The V gene is TRBV27, the J gene TRBJ1-5; no reliable D call. Trimming pared 0 bases from V and 0 bases from J, leaving 18 bases between. The CDR3 extends over 19 amino acids. CDR1 and CDR2 from the germline V gene are MNHEY and SMNVEV (reference sequence). The CDR3 region has the DNA TGTGCCAGCAGTTTATCGGCCGGAACTCTCTCCTATAGCAATCAGCCCCAGCATTTT. Translated, it gives CASSLSAGTLSYSNQPQHF.

This chain connects TRBV7-2 to TRBJ2-5; possibly TRBD2 for D (6 bases). Between the trimmed V and J ends, which lost 11 bases and 1 base, there was a span of 17 bases. Per germline, CDR1 SGHTA and CDR2 FQGNSA. The CDR3 loop spans 14 amino acids. CDR3 nucleotides: TGTGCCTCCAGACGGGGAGGATCCCAAGAGACCCAGTACTTC. This translates into CASRRGGSQETQYF.